Below, 5 T cell receptor beta chains from the same sample are listed, as sequenced in a study of Ad26.COV2.S vaccination and SARS-CoV-2 variants. Treatment: over 15 received Ad26.COV2.S at low or high dose, single or two shots; about five received placebo; per-sample allocation not given. Sampling was done on day 63 after the first vaccine or placebo injection. Clones were sequenced by immunoSEQ multiplex PCR, and TCRdb holds only the in-frame ones, with some missing. This table has fewer than 600,000 clones, 80% to 90% appearing once. The sequenced sample was peripheral blood, obtained in a trial of Ad26.COV2.S vaccine versus placebo. These TCRs come from a person aged 18 to 65 who received the Ad26.COV2.S COVID-19 vaccine or a placebo.

This clone was detected once. The rearrangement uses TRBV6-1 and TRBJ2-7, with TRBD2 matching over 10 bases. J lost 4 bases, V lost 0 bases, and 9 bases had no gene match. The CDR3 length is 17 residues. Germline loops: CDR1 MNHNS, CDR2 SASEGT. DNA for the CDR3: TGTGCCAGCAGTGAAGCGCTCCTAGCGGGGGACCCTTACGAGCAGTACTTC. Protein product: CASSEALLAGDPYEQYF.

The CDR3 nucleotides are TGTGCCAGCAGCTCGGACACCACAGATACGCAGTATTTT. The encoded protein is CASSSDTTDTQYF. This chain links TRBV5-8 with TRBJ2-3; possible D gene TRBD1, 5 bases. The CDR3 is 13 amino acids. Trimming cost V 3 bases and J 2 bases, with 7 bases left between them. In germline, CDR1 is SGHTS, CDR2 YDEGEE. The full variable domain, with the rest looked up from reference TRBV5-8 and TRBJ2-3, is EAGVTQSPTHLIKTRGQQATLRCSPISGHTSVYWYQQALGLGLQFLLWYDEGEERNRGNFPPRFSGRQFPNYSSELNVNALELEDSALYLCASSSDTTDTQYFGPGTRLTVL.

The chain employs TRBV19 and TRBJ1-1; perhaps TRBD1 as D (5 bases). Germline V gives CDR1 LNHDA, CDR2 SQIVND (reference sequence). The CDR3 covers 16 residues. Trimming removed 4 bases from V and 0 bases from J, with 15 bases in between. The CDR3 DNA reads TGTGCCAGTAGTAAGCTCCCGGGACTCTTGAACACTGAAGCTTTCTTT. It encodes CASSKLPGLLNTEAFF. The full variable domain, completed using reference TRBV19 and TRBJ1-1, is DGGITQSPKYLFRKEGQNVTLSCEQNLNHDAMYWYRQDPGQGLRLIYYSQIVNDFQKGDIAEGYSVSREKKESFPLTVTSAQKNPTAFYLCASSKLPGLLNTEAFFGQGTRLTVV.

Comment on this clone: This CDR3 is also generated by other DNA sequences in the sample. The chain links TRBV12-3 or TRBV12-4 to TRBJ2-7; TRBD2 matches at 7 bases. The CDR3 runs to 13 residues. Trimming cost V 1 base and J 4 bases; bases outside gene matches: 1. CDR3 DNA sequence: TGTGCCAGCAGTTTAGGGGGAGGGTACGAGCAGTACTTC. It encodes CASSLGGGYEQYF.

This CDR3 reads CAISDLGNGYTF. The CDR3 DNA reads as TGTGCCATCAGTGATCTGGGGAATGGCTACACCTTC. J is TRBJ1-2 and V is TRBV10-3, with D hard to call. The V end lost 3 bases, the J end lost 6 bases, and 8 bases lay between the germline ends. This CDR3 has 12 residues. Per germline, CDR1 ENHRY and CDR2 SYGVKD.